The T cell receptor beta chain under discussion was sequenced for a study of control samples from healthy donors and cancer patients. The CDR3 totals 19 residues. CDR1 and CDR2 from the germline V gene are LGHNA and YNFKEQ. Trimming stripped 0 bases from V and 4 bases from J, with 22 bases between. Here immunoSEQ multiplex PCR was the method, and the copy in TCRdb shows in-frame clones only, minus some. The sample contains 75,000 to 90,000 clones, approximately 89% of which appear only once. The sequenced sample was blood. This clonotype originated in a man in his fifties or sixties in good health. The rearrangement links TRBV4-2 to TRBJ1-3; a weak D match, TRBD1 (6 bases). The CDR3 loop reads CASSQDLSWGASGGNTIYF. CDR3 sequence (DNA): TGTGCCAGCAGCCAAGATCTGTCCTGGGGGGCTTCGGGCGGAAACACCATATATTTT.